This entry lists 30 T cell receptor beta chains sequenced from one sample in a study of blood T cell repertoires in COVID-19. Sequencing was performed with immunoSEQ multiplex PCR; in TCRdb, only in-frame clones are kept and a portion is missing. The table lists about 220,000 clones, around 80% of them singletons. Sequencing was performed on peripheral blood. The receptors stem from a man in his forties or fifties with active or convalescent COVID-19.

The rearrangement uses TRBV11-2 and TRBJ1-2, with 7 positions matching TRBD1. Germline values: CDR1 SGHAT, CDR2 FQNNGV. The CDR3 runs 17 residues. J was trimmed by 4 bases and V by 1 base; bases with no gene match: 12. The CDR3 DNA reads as TGTGCCAGCAGCTTAGCAGTCAATTTCCGGGACAGCTATGGCTACACCTTC. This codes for CASSLAVNFRDSYGYTF.

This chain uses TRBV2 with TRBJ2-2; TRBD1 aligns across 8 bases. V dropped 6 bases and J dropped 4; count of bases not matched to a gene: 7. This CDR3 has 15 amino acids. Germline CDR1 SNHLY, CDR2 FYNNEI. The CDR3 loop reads CASRTGTGSTGELFF. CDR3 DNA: TGTGCCAGCAGGACCGGGACAGGCAGCACCGGGGAGCTGTTTTTT.

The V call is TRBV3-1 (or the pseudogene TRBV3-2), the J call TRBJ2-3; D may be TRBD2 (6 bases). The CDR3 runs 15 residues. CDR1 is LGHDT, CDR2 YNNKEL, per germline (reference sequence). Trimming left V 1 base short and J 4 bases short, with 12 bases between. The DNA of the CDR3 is TGTGCCAGCAGCCAAGGGTCCGGGAGCGCAGATACGCAGTATTTT. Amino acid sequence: CASSQGSGSADTQYF.

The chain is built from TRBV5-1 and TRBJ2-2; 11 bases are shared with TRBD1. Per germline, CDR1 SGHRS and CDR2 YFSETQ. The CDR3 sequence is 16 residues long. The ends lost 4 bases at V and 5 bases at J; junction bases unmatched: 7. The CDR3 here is CASSRGQGAPTGELFF. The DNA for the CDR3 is TGCGCCAGCAGCCGTGGACAGGGGGCGCCTACCGGGGAGCTGTTTTTT.

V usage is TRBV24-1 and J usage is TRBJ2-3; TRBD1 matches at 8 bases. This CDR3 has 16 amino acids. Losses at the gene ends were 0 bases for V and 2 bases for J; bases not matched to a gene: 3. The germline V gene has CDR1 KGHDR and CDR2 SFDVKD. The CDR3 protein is CATSDLRQGNTDTQYF. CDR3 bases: TGTGCCACCAGTGATTTGAGACAGGGGAACACAGATACGCAGTATTTT.

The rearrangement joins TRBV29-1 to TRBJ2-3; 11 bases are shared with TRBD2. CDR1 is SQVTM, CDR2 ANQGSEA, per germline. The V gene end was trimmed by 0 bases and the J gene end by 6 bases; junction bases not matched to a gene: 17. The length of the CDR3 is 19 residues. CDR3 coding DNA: TGCAGCGTTGAAGACCTGGTCGGTGCGACTAGCGGGAACGTGGATACGCAGTATTTT. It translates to CSVEDLVGATSGNVDTQYF.

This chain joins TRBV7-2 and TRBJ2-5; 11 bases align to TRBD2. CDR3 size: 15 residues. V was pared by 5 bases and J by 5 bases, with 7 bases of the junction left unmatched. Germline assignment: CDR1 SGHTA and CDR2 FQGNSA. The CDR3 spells CASSASTSGEETQYF. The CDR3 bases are TGTGCCAGCAGCGCATCGACTAGCGGGGAGGAGACCCAGTACTTC.

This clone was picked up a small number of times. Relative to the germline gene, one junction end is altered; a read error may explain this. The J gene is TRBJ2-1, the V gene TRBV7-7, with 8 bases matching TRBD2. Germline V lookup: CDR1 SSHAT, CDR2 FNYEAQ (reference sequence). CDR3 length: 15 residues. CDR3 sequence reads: CASSNGLAAFDEQFF. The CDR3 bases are TGTGCTAGCAGCAACGGACTAGCAGCGTTCGATGAGCAGTTCTTC.

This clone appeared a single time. The CDR3: CASSIGAGPVSNQPQHF. CDR3 DNA sequence: TGTGCCAGTAGTATAGGAGCAGGGCCGGTGTCCAATCAGCCCCAGCATTTT. The chain recombines TRBV19 with TRBJ1-5, with a possible D match to TRBD1 (5 bases). Trimming took 1 base from V and 3 from J, leaving 16 bases between them. The germline gives CDR1 LNHDA, CDR2 SQIVND (reference sequence). This CDR3 region has 17 residues.

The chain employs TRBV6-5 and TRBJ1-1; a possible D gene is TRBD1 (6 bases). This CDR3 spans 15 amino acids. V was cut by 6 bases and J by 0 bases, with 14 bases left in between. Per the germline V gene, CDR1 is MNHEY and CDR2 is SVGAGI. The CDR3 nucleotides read TGTGCCAGCAGACCTATCGACAGGTTGAACACTGAAGCTTTCTTT. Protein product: CASRPIDRLNTEAFF.

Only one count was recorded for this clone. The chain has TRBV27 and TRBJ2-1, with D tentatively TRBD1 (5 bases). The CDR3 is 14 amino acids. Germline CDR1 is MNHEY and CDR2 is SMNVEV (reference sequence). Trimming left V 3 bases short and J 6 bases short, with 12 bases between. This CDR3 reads CASSLQGWVNEQFF. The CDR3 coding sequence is TGTGCCAGCAGTTTGCAGGGCTGGGTCAATGAGCAGTTCTTC.

This chain's CDR3 is CASSLWSVGSGTEAFF. CDR3 nucleotide sequence: TGTGCCAGCAGTTTATGGTCCGTAGGTTCGGGCACTGAAGCTTTCTTT. This chain links TRBV27 with TRBJ1-1, with unresolved D. The germline CDR1 and CDR2 sequences are MNHEY and SMNVEV (reference sequence). This CDR3 region has 16 residues. The V end was cut by 1 base, the J end by 4 bases, with 16 bases between.

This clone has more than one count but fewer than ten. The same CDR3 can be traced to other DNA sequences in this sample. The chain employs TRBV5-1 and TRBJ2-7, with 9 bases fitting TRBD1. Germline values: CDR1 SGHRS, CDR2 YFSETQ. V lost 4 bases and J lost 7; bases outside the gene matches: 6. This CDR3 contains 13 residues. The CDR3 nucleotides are TGCGCCAGCAGCCTCGACAGGGGGTATGAGCAGTACGTC. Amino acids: CASSLDRGYEQYV.

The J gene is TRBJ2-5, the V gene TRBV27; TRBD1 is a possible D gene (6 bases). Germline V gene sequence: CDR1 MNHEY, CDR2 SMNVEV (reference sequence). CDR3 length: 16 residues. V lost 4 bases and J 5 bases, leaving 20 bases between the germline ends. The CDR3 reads CASSSWVTRDTETQYF. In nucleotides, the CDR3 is TGTGCCAGCAGTTCTTGGGTCACCCGGGACACGGAGACCCAGTACTTC.

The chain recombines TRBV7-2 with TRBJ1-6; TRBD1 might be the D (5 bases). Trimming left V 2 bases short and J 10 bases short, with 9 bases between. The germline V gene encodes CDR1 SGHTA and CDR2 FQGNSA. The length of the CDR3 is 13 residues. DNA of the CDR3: TGTGCCAGCAGCTTACAGGGTGAATCACCCCTCCACTTT. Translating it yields CASSLQGESPLHF. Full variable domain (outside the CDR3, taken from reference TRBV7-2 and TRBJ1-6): GAGVSQSPSNKVTEKGKDVELRCDPISGHTALYWYRQSLGQGLEFLIYFQGNSAPDKSGLPSDRFSAERTGGSVSTLTIQRTQQEDSAVYLCASSLQGESPLHFGNGTRLTVT.

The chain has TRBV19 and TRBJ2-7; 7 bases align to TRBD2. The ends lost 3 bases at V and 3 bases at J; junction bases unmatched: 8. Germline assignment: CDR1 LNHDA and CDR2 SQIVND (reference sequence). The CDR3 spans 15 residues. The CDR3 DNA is TGTGCCAGTAGTATCTACACGGGAGGTGGCTACGAGCAGTACTTC. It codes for CASSIYTGGGYEQYF.

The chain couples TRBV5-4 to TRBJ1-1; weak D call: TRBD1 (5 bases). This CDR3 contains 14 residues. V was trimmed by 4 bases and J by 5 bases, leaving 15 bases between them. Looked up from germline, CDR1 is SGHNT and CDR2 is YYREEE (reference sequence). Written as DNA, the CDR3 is TGTGCCAGCAGCCCTGGCGGGGACGGTACTGAAGCTTTCTTT. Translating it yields CASSPGGDGTEAFF.

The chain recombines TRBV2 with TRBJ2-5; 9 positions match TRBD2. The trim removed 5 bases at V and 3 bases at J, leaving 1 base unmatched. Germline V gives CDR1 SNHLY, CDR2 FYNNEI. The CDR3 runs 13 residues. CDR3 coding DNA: TGTGCCAGCAGTAGACTAGCGGAAGAGACCCAGTACTTC. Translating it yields CASSRLAEETQYF.

The CDR3 loop reads CSASGGPTGIYNSPLHF. In DNA form, the CDR3 reads TGCAGTGCTAGTGGGGGTCCGACAGGAATTTATAATTCACCCCTCCACTTT. V gene TRBV20-1 combines with J gene TRBJ1-6; D is possibly TRBD1 (6 bases). From germline, CDR1 is DFQATT and CDR2 SNEGSKA (reference sequence). The CDR3 spans 17 residues. V lost 3 bases to trimming and J lost 4 bases, with 19 bases between them.

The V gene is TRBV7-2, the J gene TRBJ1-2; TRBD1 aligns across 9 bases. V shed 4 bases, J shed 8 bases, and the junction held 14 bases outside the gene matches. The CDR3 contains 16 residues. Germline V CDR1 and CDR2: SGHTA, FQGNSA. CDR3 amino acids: CASSSEAGTGKGGYTF. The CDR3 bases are TGTGCCAGCAGCTCTGAAGCCGGGACAGGGAAAGGAGGCTACACCTTC.

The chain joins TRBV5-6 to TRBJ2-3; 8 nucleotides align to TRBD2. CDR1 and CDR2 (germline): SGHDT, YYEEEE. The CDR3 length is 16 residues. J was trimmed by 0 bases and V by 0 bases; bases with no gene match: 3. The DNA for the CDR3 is TGTGCCAGCAGCTTGGGGACTAGCTCGAGCACAGATACGCAGTATTTT. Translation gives CASSLGTSSSTDTQYF.

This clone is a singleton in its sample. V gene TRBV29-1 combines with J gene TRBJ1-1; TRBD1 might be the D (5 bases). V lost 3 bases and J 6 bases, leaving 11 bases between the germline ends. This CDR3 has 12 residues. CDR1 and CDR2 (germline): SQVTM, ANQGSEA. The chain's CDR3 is CSVDGGTAEAFF. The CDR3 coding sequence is TGCAGCGTTGATGGAGGGACGGCTGAAGCTTTCTTT.

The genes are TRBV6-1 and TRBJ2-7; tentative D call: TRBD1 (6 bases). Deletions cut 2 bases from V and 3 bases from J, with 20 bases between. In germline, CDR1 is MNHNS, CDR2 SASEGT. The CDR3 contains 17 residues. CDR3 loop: CASSEISGAPQYYEQYF. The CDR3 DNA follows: TGTGCCAGCAGTGAAATTTCAGGGGCCCCACAATACTACGAGCAGTACTTC.

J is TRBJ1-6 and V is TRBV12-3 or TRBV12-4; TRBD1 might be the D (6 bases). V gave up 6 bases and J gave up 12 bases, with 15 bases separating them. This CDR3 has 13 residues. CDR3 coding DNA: TGTGCCAGCAGCGGACAGATCGAAGAACCCCTCCACTTT. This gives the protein CASSGQIEEPLHF.

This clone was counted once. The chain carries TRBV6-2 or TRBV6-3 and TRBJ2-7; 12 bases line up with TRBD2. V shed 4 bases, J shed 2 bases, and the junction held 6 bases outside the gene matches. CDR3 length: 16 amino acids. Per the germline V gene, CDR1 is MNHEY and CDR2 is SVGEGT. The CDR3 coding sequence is TGTGCCAGCAGTTGGGGTCTAGCGGGGGGGCCCTACGAGCAGTACGTC. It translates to CASSWGLAGGPYEQYV.

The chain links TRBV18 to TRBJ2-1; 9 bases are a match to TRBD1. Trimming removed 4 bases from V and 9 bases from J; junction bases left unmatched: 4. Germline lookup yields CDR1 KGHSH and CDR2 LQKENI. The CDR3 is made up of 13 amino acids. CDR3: CASSQTGGSEQFF. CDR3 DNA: TGTGCCAGCTCACAGACAGGGGGGAGTGAGCAGTTCTTC.

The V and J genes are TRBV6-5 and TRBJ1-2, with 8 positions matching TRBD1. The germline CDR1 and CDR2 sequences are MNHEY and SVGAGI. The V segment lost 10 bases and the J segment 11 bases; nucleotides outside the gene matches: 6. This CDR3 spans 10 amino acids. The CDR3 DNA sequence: TGTGCCACCGCGAGGACAGGGTACACCTTC. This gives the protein CATARTGYTF.

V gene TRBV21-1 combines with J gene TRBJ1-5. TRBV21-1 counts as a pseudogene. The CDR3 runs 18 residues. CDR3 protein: CASSSLFNRGTGFQPQHF. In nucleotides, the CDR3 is TGTGCCAGCAGCAGCCTATTTAATCGGGGAACGGGGTTTCAGCCCCAGCATTTT.

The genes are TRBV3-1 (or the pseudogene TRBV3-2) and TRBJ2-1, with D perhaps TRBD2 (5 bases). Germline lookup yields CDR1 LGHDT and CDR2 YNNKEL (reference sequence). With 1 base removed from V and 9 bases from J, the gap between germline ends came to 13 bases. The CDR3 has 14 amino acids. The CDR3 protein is CASSQGLTGSEQFF. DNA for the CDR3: TGTGCCAGCAGCCAAGGGTTGACGGGGTCTGAGCAGTTCTTC.

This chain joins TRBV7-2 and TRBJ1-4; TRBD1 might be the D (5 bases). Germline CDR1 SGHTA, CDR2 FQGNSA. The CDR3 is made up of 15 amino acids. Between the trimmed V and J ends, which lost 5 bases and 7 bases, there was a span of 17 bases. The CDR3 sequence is CASSLNGGVGEKLFF. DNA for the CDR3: TGTGCCAGCAGCCTGAATGGGGGGGTAGGTGAAAAACTGTTTTTT.